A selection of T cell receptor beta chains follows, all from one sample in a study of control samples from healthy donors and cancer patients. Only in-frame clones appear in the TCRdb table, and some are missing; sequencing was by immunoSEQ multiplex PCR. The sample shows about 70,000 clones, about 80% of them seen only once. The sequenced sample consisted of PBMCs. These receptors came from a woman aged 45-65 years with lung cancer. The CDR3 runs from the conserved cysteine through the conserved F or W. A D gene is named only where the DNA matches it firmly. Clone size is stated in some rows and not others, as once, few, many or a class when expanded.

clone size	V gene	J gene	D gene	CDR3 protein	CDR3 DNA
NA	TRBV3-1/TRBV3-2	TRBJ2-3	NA	CASSLTGALGTDTQYF	TGTGCCAGCAGCCTTACAGGAGCCCTGGGCACAGATACGCAGTATTTT
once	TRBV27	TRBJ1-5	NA	CASSLRPLNQPQHF	TGTGCCAGCAGTTTAAGACCTCTTAATCAGCCCCAGCATTTT
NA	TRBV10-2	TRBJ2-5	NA	CASRDSARGETQYF	TGCGCCAGCAGAGATTCGGCGCGGGGAGAGACCCAGTACTTC
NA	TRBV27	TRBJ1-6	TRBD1	CASSLKGQGYSYNSPLHF	TGTGCCAGCAGTTTAAAAGGACAGGGGTATAGCTATAATTCACCCCTCCACTTT
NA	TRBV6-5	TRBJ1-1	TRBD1	CASSYSRTGTEAFF	TGTGCCAGCAGTTACTCGCGGACAGGGACCGAAGCTTTCTTT
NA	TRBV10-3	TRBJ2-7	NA	CATQEDYEQYF	TGTGCCACACAAGAAGACTACGAGCAGTACTTC
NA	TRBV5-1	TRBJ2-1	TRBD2	CASSDLAGGNEQFF	TGCGCCAGCAGCGACTTAGCGGGGGGGAATGAGCAGTTCTTC
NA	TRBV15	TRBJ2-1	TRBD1	CATSRGRWTGRSHNEQFF	TGTGCCACCAGCAGAGGCCGTTGGACAGGGCGGTCTCACAATGAGCAGTTCTTC
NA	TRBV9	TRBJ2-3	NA	CASSVRGFTDTQYF	TGTGCCAGCAGCGTACGAGGGTTCACAGATACGCAGTATTTT
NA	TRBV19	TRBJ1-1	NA	CASSIGETTIEAFF	TGTGCCAGTAGTATAGGGGAAACCACCATTGAAGCTTTCTTT
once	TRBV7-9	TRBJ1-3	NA	CASSSSQGNTIYF	TGTGCCAGCAGCTCCTCCCAAGGAAACACCATATATTTT